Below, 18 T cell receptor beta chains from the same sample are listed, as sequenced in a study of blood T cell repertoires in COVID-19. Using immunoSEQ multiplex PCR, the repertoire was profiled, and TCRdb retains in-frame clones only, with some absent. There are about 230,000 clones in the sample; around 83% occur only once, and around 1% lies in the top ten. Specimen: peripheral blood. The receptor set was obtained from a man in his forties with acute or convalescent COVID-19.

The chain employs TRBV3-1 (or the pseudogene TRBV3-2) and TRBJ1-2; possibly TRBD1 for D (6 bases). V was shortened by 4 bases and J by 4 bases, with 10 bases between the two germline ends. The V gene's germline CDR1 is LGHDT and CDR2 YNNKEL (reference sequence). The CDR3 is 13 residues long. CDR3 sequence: CASSPGGAYGYTF. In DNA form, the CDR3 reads TGTGCCAGCAGCCCTGGGGGGGCCTATGGCTACACCTTC.

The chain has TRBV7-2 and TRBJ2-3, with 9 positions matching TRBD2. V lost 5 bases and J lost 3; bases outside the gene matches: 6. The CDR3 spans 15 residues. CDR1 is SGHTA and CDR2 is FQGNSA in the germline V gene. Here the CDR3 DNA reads TGTGCCAGCAGCCACGGACTAGCGTTGACAGATACGCAGTATTTT. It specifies CASSHGLALTDTQYF.

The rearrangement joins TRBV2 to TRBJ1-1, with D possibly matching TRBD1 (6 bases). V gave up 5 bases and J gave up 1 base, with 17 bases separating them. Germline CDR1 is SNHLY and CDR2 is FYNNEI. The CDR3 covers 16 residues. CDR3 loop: CASSPTGVQGNTEAFF. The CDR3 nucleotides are TGTGCCAGCAGTCCAACCGGGGTACAGGGGAACACTGAAGCTTTCTTT.

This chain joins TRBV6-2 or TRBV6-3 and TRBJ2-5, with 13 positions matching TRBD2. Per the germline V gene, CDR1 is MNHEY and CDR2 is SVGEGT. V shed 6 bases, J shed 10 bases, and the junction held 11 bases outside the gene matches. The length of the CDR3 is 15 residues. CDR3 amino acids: CASSLTSGGKGDQYF. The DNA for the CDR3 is TGTGCCAGCAGCTTGACTAGCGGGGGGAAGGGGGACCAGTACTTC.

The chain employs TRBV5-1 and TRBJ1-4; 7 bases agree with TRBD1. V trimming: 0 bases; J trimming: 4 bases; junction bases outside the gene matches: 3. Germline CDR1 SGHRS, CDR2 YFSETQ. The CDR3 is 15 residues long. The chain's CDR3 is CASSLEGQINEKLFF. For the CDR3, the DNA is TGCGCCAGCAGCTTGGAGGGACAGATTAATGAAAAACTGTTTTTT.

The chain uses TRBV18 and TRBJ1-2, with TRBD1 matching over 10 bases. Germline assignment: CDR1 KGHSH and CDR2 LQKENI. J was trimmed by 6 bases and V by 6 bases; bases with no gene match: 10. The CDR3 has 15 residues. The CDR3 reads CASSPRQGATDGYTF. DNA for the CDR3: TGTGCCAGCTCGCCGAGACAGGGGGCGACGGATGGCTACACCTTC. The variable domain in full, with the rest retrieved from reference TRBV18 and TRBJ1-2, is NAGVMQNPRHLVRRRGQEARLRCSPMKGHSHVYWYRQLPEEGLKFMVYLQKENIIDESGMPKERFSAEFPKEGPSILRIQQVVRGDSAAYFCASSPRQGATDGYTFGSGTRLTVV.

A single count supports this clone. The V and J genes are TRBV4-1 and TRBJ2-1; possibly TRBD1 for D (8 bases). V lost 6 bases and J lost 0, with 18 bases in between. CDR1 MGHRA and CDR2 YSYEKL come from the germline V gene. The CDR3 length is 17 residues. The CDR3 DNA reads TGCGCCAGCAGGGCTTCAGGGGGCGGGAGCTCCTACAATGAGCAGTTCTTC. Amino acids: CASRASGGGSSYNEQFF.

The CDR3 bases are TGTGCCAGCAGCTACGGGGGGGCCGGGTACGAGCAGTACTTC. As protein: CASSYGGAGYEQYF. This chain links TRBV7-3 with TRBJ2-7, with 8 nucleotides matching TRBD2. CDR3 length equals 14 residues. Germline CDR1 SGHTA, CDR2 FQGTGA. V shed 4 bases, J shed 4 bases, and the junction held 6 bases outside the gene matches.

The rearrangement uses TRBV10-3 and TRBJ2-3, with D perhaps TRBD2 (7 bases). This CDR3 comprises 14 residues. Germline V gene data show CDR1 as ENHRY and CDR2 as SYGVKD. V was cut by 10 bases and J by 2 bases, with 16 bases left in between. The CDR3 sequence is CATAGRGPTDTQYF. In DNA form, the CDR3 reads TGTGCCACCGCGGGGCGGGGGCCCACAGATACGCAGTATTTT.

This chain's CDR3 is CASSGTGLKNTEAFF. For the CDR3, the DNA is TGTGCCAGCAGCGGAACGGGACTCAAGAACACTGAAGCTTTCTTT. J is TRBJ1-1 and V is TRBV9, with D possibly TRBD1 on 5 matching bases. V dropped 3 bases and J dropped 1 base, with 13 bases sitting between them. This CDR3 is built from 15 residues. The V gene's germline CDR1 is SGDLS and CDR2 YYNGEE.

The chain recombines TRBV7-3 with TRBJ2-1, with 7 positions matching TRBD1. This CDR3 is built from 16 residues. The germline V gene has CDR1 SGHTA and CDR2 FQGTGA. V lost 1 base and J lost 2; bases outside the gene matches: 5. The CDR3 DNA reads TGTGCCAGCAGCTTAAGAGAGGGGGCCACCTACAATGAGCAGTTCTTC. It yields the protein CASSLREGATYNEQFF.

In DNA form, the CDR3 reads TGCGCCAGCAGTCAGGTTATAGCGGGGGCTTCGGTGAACACTGAAGCTTTCTTT. This translates into CASSQVIAGASVNTEAFF. J is TRBJ1-1 and V is TRBV23-1; perhaps TRBD1 as D (6 bases). TRBV23-1 is reported as an ORF; its role is uncertain. The V and J ends lost 3 bases and 0 bases respectively, with 20 bases between them. The CDR3 totals 18 residues.

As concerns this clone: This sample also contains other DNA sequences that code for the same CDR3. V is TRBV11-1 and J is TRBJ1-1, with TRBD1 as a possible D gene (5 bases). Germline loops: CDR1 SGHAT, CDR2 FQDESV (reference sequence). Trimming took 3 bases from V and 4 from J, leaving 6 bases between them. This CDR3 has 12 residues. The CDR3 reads CASSFRATEAFF. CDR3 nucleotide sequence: TGTGCCAGCAGCTTCAGGGCCACTGAAGCTTTCTTT.

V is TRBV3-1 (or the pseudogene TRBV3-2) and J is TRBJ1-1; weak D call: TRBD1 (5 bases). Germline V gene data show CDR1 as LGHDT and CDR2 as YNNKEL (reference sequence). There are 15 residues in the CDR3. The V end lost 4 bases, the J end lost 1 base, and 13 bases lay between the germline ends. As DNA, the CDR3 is TGTGCCAGCAGCCCTACCCGCCAGGGGAACACTGAAGCTTTCTTT. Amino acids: CASSPTRQGNTEAFF.

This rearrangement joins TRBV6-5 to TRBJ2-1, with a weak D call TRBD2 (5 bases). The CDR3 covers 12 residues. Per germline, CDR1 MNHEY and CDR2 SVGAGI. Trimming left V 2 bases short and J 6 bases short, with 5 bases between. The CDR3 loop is CASSYEGNEQFF. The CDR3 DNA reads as TGTGCCAGCAGTTACGAGGGCAATGAGCAGTTCTTC.

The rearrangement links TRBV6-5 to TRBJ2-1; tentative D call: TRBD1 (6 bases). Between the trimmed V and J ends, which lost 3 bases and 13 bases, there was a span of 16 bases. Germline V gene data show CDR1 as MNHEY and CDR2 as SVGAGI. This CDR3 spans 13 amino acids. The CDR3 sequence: CASSYTVQGIQFF. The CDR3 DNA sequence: TGTGCCAGCAGTTATACAGTACAGGGTATACAGTTCTTC.

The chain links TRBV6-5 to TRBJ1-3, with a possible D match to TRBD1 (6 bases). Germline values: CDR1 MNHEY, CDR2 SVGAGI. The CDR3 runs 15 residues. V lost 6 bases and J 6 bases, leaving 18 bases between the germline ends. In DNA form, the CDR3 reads TGTGCCAGCAGGGAGAACAGGGACGAGGAAAACACCATATATTTT. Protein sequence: CASRENRDEENTIYF.

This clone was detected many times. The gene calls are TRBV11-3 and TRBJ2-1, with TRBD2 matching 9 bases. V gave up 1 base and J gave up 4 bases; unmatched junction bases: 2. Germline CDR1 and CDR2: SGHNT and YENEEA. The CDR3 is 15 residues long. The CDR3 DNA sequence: TGTGCCAGCAGCTTAGGAGCGGGGGGTTACAATGAGCAGTTCTTC. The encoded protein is CASSLGAGGYNEQFF.